The 3 T cell receptor beta chains in this list originate from one sample, sequenced in a study of neurological immune-mediated disorders. Each CDR3 protein is one row after TCRdb ran MiXCR on the 5' RACE reads. This table holds approximately 50,000 distinct CDR3 sequences, about a tenth found once. Source material: PBMCs. The receptor source for this set is a man aged 70 or older with HTLV-1-associated myelopathy (HAM/TSP).

Notes on this clonotype: This may be a read error: a much more frequent sequence differs by one nucleotide. In nucleotides, the CDR3 is TGTTCCAGCAGTTACAGGGCTGGAAACACCATATATTTT. Amino acid sequence: CSSSYRAGNTIYF. This sequence joins TRBV6-5 and TRBJ1-3, with D possibly TRBD1 on 6 matching bases. The CDR3 contains 13 residues. The germline gives CDR1 MNHEY, CDR2 SVGAGI.

In its sample, this clonotype was seen many times. The chain carries TRBV12-3 or TRBV12-4 and TRBJ2-3; D remains unclear. There are 12 residues in the CDR3. Trimming took 5 bases from V and 8 from J, leaving 11 bases between them. The CDR3 here is CASSARIGTQYF. In DNA, the CDR3 is TGTGCCAGCAGTGCACGCATCGGTACGCAGTATTTT.

The chain recombines TRBV18 with TRBJ2-7; D is undetermined. Germline V lookup: CDR1 KGHSH, CDR2 LQKENI. The CDR3 extends over 14 amino acids. V gave up 1 base and J gave up 1 base, with 8 bases separating them. Here the CDR3 DNA reads TGTGCCAGCTCACCACAGGCGGCATCCTACGAGCAGTACTTC. It translates to CASSPQAASYEQYF.